These 21 T cell receptor beta chains were all obtained from the same sample, sequenced in a study of tumor-infiltrating lymphocytes in primary liver carcinoma. Co-extraction of both nucleic acids (RNA and DNA) used about 18-34 mg of unsorted bulk tissue. The template, roughly 550 ng total RNA, yielded TCR beta cDNA made with a constant-region primer. Three nested multiplex PCR rounds, a slightly modified ARM-PCR method, built the TCR beta libraries. Each of the first two PCR rounds ran nine to ten cycles with TRBV1-TRBV30 forward and C-beta reverse primers. TCRdb re-called the multiplex PCR reads through MiXCR, storing one row per CDR3 protein. The sample carries some 95,000 distinct CDR3 sequences, about 70% recorded once. Input material: tumor-adjacent normal liver tissue. The receptors come from a man aged 35-49 years with primary liver carcinoma and hepatitis B virus infection.

In regard to this clonotype: One end of the junction does not line up with germline, which may come from a read error. For the CDR3, the DNA is TGTACCAGCAGTTGGGGGACGAACATTGAAGCTTTCTTT. Protein sequence: CTSSWGTNIEAFF. The rearrangement links TRBV11-2 to TRBJ1-1; D might be TRBD1 (5 bases). CDR1 SGHAT and CDR2 FQNNGV come from the germline V gene. The CDR3 is made up of 13 amino acids.

Worth noting for this clonotype: The junction and the germline gene differ at one end; a read error may be behind it. The chain uses TRBV6-1 and TRBJ2-2, with 12 bases lining up with TRBD2. This CDR3 spans 15 amino acids. The germline V gene has CDR1 MNHNS and CDR2 SASEGT. Written as DNA, the CDR3 is TGTGCCAGTTTACTAGCGGGAGGTGCCACCGGGGAGCTGATTTTT. Amino acids: CASLLAGGATGELIF.

The genes are TRBV7-9 and TRBJ1-2; possible D gene TRBD1, 5 bases. The germline gives CDR1 SEHNR, CDR2 FQNEAQ (reference sequence). The V gene lost 5 bases and the J gene lost 3 bases, with 10 bases spanning the gap. The CDR3 runs 13 residues. The CDR3 here is CASSGGSYYGYTF. CDR3 nucleotide sequence: TGTGCCAGCAGCGGGGGAAGCTACTATGGCTACACCTTC.

For the CDR3, the DNA is TGTGCCAGCAGCCAGGCTAGGGCGTACAATGAGCAGTTCTTC. Translation: CASSQARAYNEQFF. The chain employs TRBV11-2 and TRBJ2-1; D unresolved. Germline CDR1 SGHAT, CDR2 FQNNGV. The CDR3 runs 14 residues. Trimming shortened V by 5 bases and J by 4 bases, and 12 bases separated the two germline ends.

As for this clonotype: Lacking the conserved final phenylalanine or tryptophan, this CDR3 likely reflects a read error. The V and J genes are TRBV5-5 and TRBJ1-2, with 9 bases matching TRBD1. Per the germline V gene, CDR1 is SGHKS and CDR2 is YYEKEE (reference sequence). This CDR3 is 14 amino acids long. The V and J ends lost 8 bases and 6 bases, in that order; junction bases with no gene match: 11. The chain's CDR3 is CASSVRDRADGYTI. The DNA for the CDR3 is TGTGCCAGTAGCGTCCGGGACAGGGCCGATGGCTACACCATC.

This clonotype has only one observation. The rearrangement uses TRBV11-2 and TRBJ1-4; maybe TRBD1 (6 bases). V was trimmed by 9 bases and J by 8 bases, leaving 19 bases between them. The CDR3 consists of 14 residues. The germline gives CDR1 SGHAT, CDR2 FQNNGV. CDR3 sequence reads: CARGLGVGGEKLFF. The CDR3, as DNA: TGTGCCAGGGGCTTAGGGGTTGGGGGCGAAAAACTGTTTTTT.

This clonotype was seen at least ten times. The chain links TRBV6-1 to TRBJ2-2; D call uncertain. V shed 7 bases and J shed 0 bases, with 9 bases lying between them. This CDR3 has 14 amino acids. Germline lookup yields CDR1 MNHNS and CDR2 SASEGT. The CDR3 loop is CASNPGANTGELFF. The CDR3 DNA sequence: TGTGCCAGCAACCCTGGAGCGAACACCGGGGAGCTGTTTTTT.

This chain connects TRBV12-3 or TRBV12-4 to TRBJ2-5; D is undetermined. Trimming took 6 bases from V and 5 from J, leaving 13 bases between them. This CDR3 has 13 amino acids. The CDR3 nucleotides read TGTGCCAGCAGCGGCGGCTTGCAGGAGACCCAGTACTTC. Amino acid sequence: CASSGGLQETQYF.

The rearrangement links TRBV30 to TRBJ2-7; the D gene is possibly TRBD2 (5 bases). The CDR3 spans 11 residues. V dropped 2 bases and J dropped 6 bases, with 8 bases sitting between them. Germline values: CDR1 GTSNPN, CDR2 SVGIG (reference sequence). CDR3 coding DNA: TGTGCCTGGAGTATTGCGGGCGAGCAGTACTTC. Its translation is CAWSIAGEQYF.

Points on this clonotype: Given a much more abundant clone one base away, this may be a read error. CDR3 bases: TGCGCCAGCAGCGGTGGGAGAGGTGATAAACTGTTTTTT. This sequence encodes CASSGGRGDKLFF. V usage is TRBV5-1 and J usage is TRBJ1-4; the D is unclear. From germline, CDR1 is SGHRS and CDR2 YFSETQ. The V and J ends lost 4 bases and 11 bases respectively, with 15 bases between them. The CDR3 has 13 amino acids.

This clonotype showed up just a few times. A read error is possible here, since a much larger clone lies one base away. The chain has TRBV12-3 or TRBV12-4 and TRBJ2-7; TRBD2 aligns across 10 bases. V gave up 7 bases and J gave up 0 bases; unmatched junction bases: 6. CDR3 length: 15 amino acids. The CDR3 DNA is TGTGCCAGCAACTCCTCTAGCGGGAGCTCCTACGAGCAGTACTTC. It encodes CASNSSSGSSYEQYF.

A remark on this clonotype: This may arise from a read error, as a much more abundant clone is one base away. The chain has TRBV11-1 and TRBJ2-4, with 13 positions matching TRBD2. This CDR3 has 17 residues. V shed 4 bases and J 2 bases; nucleotides not matched to a gene: 5. Germline V lookup: CDR1 SGHAT, CDR2 FQDESV (reference sequence). CDR3 loop: CASSSPGTSGTKNIQYF. CDR3 in DNA: TGTGCCAGCAGCTCTCCCGGGACTAGCGGGACCAAAAACATTCAGTACTTC.

This clonotype was found many times. The chain employs TRBV6-6 and TRBJ1-3; no definite D call. In germline, CDR1 is MNHNY, CDR2 SVGAGI (reference sequence). The CDR3 is made up of 15 amino acids. Trimming shortened V by 4 bases and J by 4 bases, and 14 bases separated the two germline ends. CDR3 loop: CASSFDATTGNTIYF. The CDR3 DNA reads TGTGCCAGCAGTTTCGACGCAACCACAGGAAACACCATATATTTT.

The rearrangement joins TRBV4-1 to TRBJ1-6, with a tentative D call TRBD1 (5 bases). V was trimmed by 0 bases and J by 11 bases, leaving 11 bases between them. The CDR3 has 14 amino acids. Germline CDR1 and CDR2: MGHRA and YSYEKL. CDR3 sequence (DNA): TGCGCCAGCAGCCAAGACCAGGGTGAAACACCCCTCCACTTT. This encodes CASSQDQGETPLHF.

Worth noting for this clonotype: The junction shows a germline mismatch at one end, possibly a read error. The chain combines TRBV28 with TRBJ2-1, with a weak D call TRBD2 (6 bases). Germline CDR1 reads MDHEN; CDR2 reads SYDVKM. The CDR3 consists of 16 residues. The CDR3 DNA sequence: TGTGCCAGCGGACGCACTGCCGGGACTTACTACAATGACCAGTTCTTC. This sequence encodes CASGRTAGTYYNDQFF.

The V gene is TRBV2, the J gene TRBJ2-7; D call uncertain. CDR1 and CDR2 from the germline V gene are SNHLY and FYNNEI. Trimming took 3 bases from V and 3 from J, leaving 9 bases between them. The length of the CDR3 is 13 residues. CDR3 in amino acids: CASSDDHFYEQYV. The DNA for the CDR3 is TGTGCCAGCAGTGATGACCATTTCTACGAGCAGTACGTC.

Turning to this clonotype: This may arise from a read error, as a much more abundant clone is one base away. The gene calls are TRBV2 and TRBJ2-7; 7 nucleotides agree with TRBD1. The CDR3 extends over 13 amino acids. CDR1 and CDR2 (germline): SNHLY, FYNNEI. CDR3 region: CASAGTVHYEQCF. In DNA, the CDR3 is TGTGCGAGCGCCGGGACAGTTCACTACGAGCAGTGCTTC. The variable domain in full, completed from reference TRBV2 and TRBJ2-7, reads EPEVTQTPSHQVTQMGQEVILRCVPISNHLYFYWYRQILGQKVEFLVSFYNNEISEKSEIFDDQFSVERPDGSNFTLKIRSTKLEDSAMYFCASAGTVHYEQCFGPGTRLTVT.

Remarks on this clonotype: Since a much larger clone is just one base distant, this may be a read error. V is TRBV10-1 and J is TRBJ2-7, with D possibly TRBD1 on 5 matching bases. CDR1 and CDR2 (germline): WNHNN, SYGVQD (reference sequence). The CDR3 has 14 residues. V was pared by 8 bases and J by 4 bases, with 18 bases between. The CDR3 loop is CASGGAGPGYEQYF. CDR3 in DNA: TGCGCCAGCGGTGGGGCTGGCCCAGGTTACGAGCAGTACTTC.

On this clonotype itself: The conserved closing phenylalanine or tryptophan is absent in this CDR3, likely reflecting a read error. V and J are TRBV12-3 or TRBV12-4 and TRBJ1-1; tentatively, D is TRBD1 (6 bases). The ends were cut back, 4 bases at V and 0 bases at J, with 18 bases in the middle. CDR3 size: 17 residues. The CDR3 protein is CASSSTWGTSMNTEAFS. The CDR3 DNA sequence: TGTGCCAGCAGTTCAACCTGGGGGACATCAATGAACACTGAAGCTTTCTCT.

The rearrangement links TRBV19 to TRBJ2-3; possibly TRBD1 for D (6 bases). Germline V gives CDR1 LNHDA, CDR2 SQIVND (reference sequence). The CDR3 totals 14 residues. V gave up 10 bases and J gave up 5 bases, with 19 bases separating them. CDR3: CATTLGPGEDTQYF. The CDR3 DNA sequence: TGTGCCACCACCCTAGGGCCAGGGGAAGATACGCAGTATTTT.

This clonotype was counted a single time. V gene TRBV6-5 combines with J gene TRBJ2-7; 16 bases match TRBD2. This CDR3 is 20 amino acids long. V gave up 8 bases and J gave up 1 base; unmatched junction bases: 17. Germline V CDR1 and CDR2: MNHEY, SVGAGI. CDR3 in DNA: TGTGCCAGCGGCGAGATAGGAGGGTCGGGACTAGCGGGAGGGTCCTACGAGCAGTACTTC. This translates into CASGEIGGSGLAGGSYEQYF.